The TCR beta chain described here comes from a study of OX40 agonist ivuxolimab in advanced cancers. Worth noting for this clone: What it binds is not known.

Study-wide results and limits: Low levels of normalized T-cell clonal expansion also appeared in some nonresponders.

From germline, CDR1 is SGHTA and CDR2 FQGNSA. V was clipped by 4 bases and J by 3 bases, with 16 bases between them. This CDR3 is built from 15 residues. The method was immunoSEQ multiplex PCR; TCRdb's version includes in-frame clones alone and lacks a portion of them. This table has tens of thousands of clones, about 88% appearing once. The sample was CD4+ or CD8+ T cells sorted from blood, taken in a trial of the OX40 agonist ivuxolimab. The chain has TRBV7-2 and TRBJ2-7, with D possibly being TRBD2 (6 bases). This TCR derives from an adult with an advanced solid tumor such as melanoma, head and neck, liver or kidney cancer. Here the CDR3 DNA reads TGTGCCAGCAGCTCCCTTGGGGGAGGAGTCTACGAGCAGTACTTC. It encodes CASSSLGGGVYEQYF.